This record looks at one TCR beta chain sequence and its context. Germline values: CDR1 MNHEY, CDR2 SVGAGI. The CDR3 runs to 14 residues. Trimming shortened V by 6 bases and J by 0 bases, and 11 bases separated the two germline ends. The data belong to a study of OX40 agonist ivuxolimab in advanced cancers. Study background: It was ivuxolimab, an agonistic anti-OX40 (CD134) antibody, that patients were treated with. Partial responses were recorded for three patients, including one with hepatocellular carcinoma and two with cutaneous melanoma. Allowance was made for prior anti-PD-1, anti-PD-L1 or anti-CTLA-4 therapy, and roughly 40% had some.

Patients had blood sampled at baseline and again on cycle 4 day 1 and cycle 7 day 1. Method: immunoSEQ multiplex PCR; TCRdb's copy keeps in-frame clones and lacks some. The sample yields about 77,000 clones, around 88% seen once. This sequence originates from an adult with an advanced solid tumor such as melanoma, head and neck, liver or kidney cancer. V gene TRBV6-5 combines with J gene TRBJ2-5; tentative D call: TRBD1 (6 bases). The sample in question was CD4+ or CD8+ T cells sorted from blood, obtained in a trial of the OX40 agonist ivuxolimab. CDR3: CASRVQGYQETQYF. For the CDR3, the DNA is TGTGCCAGCAGAGTACAGGGCTACCAAGAGACCCAGTACTTC.